The text below deals with one TCR beta chain. Its specificity is unknown. The sample has other DNA sequences that encode this CDR3 too. This PCR relied on a set of 60 Vbeta primers and 13 Jbeta primers. The protocol was immunoSEQ multiplex PCR, while the TCRdb copy is restricted to in-frame clones and leaves out a portion. The sample has about 120,000 clones; over 70% are singletons. The data originate from a study of cytomegalovirus exposure and HLA in healthy donors. Whole-study context: When just under 400 donors were genotyped, about 81% of them were found to fall in the Caucasian-associated ancestry cluster. Study-level findings and limits: The study dropped some indistinguishable V segments, TRBV6-2 and TRBV6-3 among them. Analyzed later, most CMV-associated TCR beta chains appeared HLA-restricted.

CDR1 and CDR2 (germline): SGHTA, FQGNSA. Trimming cost V 2 bases and J 5 bases, with 6 bases left between them. CDR3 length: 12 amino acids. Despite likely unrecorded immune exposures, the donors were nominally healthy at the time of sampling. This chain uses TRBV7-2 with TRBJ1-1, with D possibly being TRBD1 (5 bases). The sequence came from a female donor in good health and CMV-seropositive. Sequenced material: PBMCs. CDR3 bases: TGTGCCAGCAGCTTACGGGGGACTGAAGCTTTCTTT. Translated, it gives CASSLRGTEAFF.